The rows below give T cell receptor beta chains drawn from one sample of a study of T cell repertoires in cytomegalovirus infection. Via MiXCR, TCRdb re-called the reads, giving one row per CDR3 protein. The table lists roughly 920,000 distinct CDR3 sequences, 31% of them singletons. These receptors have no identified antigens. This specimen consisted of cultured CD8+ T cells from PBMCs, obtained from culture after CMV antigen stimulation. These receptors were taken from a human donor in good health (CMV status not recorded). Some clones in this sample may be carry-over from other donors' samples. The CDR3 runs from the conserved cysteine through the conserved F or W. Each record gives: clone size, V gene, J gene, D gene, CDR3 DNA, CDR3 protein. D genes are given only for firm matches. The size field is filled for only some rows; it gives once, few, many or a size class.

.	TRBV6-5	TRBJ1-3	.	TGTGCCAGCAGTTACTCGAGTGGTTCAGAAAACACCATATATTTT	CASSYSSGSENTIYF
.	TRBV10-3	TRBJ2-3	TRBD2	TGTGCCGCCCGAAAGCCTCAGACCGGGACTAGCGGGGGAGATACGCAGTATTTT	CAARKPQTGTSGGDTQYF
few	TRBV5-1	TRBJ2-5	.	TGCGCCAGCAGGGCCGGCGAGACGGGACAAGAGACCCAGTACTTC	CASRAGETGQETQYF
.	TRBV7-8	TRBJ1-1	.	TGTGCCAGCAGTTCCAGGGGCGGAGCTTTCTTT	CASSSRGGAFF
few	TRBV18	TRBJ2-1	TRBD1	TGTGCCAGCTCACCGTGGGACAGGGGTATCGATGAGCAGTTCTTC	CASSPWDRGIDEQFF
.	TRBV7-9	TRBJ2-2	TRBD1	TGTGCCAGCACCGGAAGGGGGCCCGCCGGGGAGCTGTTTTTT	CASTGRGPAGELFF
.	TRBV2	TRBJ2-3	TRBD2	TGTGCCAGCATCGGGGGGGATACGCAGTATTTT	CASIGGDTQYF
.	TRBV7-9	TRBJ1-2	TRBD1	TGTGCCAGCAGCCCAAGAGTTTGGACAGGGGACTATGGCTACACCTTC	CASSPRVWTGDYGYTF
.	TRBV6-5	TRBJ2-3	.	TGTGCCAGCAGTTACTCCCAAAGGGATACGCAGTATTTT	CASSYSQRDTQYF
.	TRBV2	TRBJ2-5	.	TGTGCCAGCAGTGACCCCAGGGGTCACCAAGAGACCCAGTACTTC	CASSDPRGHQETQYF
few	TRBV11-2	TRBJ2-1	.	TGTGCCAGCAGCGTCAACCGGGACCTCCAGTACAATGAGCAGTTCTTC	CASSVNRDLQYNEQFF
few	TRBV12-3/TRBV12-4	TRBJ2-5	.	TGTGCCAGCACCCCGAGTGGGGTATGGGAGACCCAGTACTTC	CASTPSGVWETQYF
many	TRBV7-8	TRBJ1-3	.	TGTGCCAGCAGCTCGCGCGGGCAGAATGGAAACACCATATATTTT	CASSSRGQNGNTIYF
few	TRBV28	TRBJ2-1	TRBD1	TGTGCAATACGTGGCAGGGGGAAGGATGAGCAGTTCTTC	CAIRGRGKDEQFF
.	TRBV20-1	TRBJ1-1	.	TGCAGTGCTGCCCCATCGGGCAGGGGGAACACTGAAGCTTTCTTT	CSAAPSGRGNTEAFF
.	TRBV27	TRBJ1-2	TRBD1	TGTGCCAGCAGTTTATCGATCCCGGGACAGGTCCGCCTGGGTGGCTACACCTTC	CASSLSIPGQVRLGGYTF
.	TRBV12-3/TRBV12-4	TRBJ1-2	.	TGTGCCAGCAGTTTTACAGGGCTAGATGGCTACACCTTC	CASSFTGLDGYTF
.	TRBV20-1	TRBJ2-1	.	TGCAGTGCTAGAGATTGGGTACAGGGAAACAATGAGCAGTTCTTC	CSARDWVQGNNEQFF
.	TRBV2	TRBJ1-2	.	TGTGCCAGCAGTGAATTAAGGGTGGAGAGGGGCGGCTTCACCTTC	CASSELRVERGGFTF
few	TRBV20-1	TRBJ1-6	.	TGCAGTGCTAGAGATGGGGGGGGAGGAGACAATTCACCCCTCCACTTT	CSARDGGGGDNSPLHF
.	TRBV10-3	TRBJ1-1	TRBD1	TGTGCCATCAGTGATAAAGGGGGCGATACTGAAGCTTTCTTT	CAISDKGGDTEAFF
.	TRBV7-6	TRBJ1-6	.	TGTGCCAGCAGCTTAGCGGAACAGGCGGGCTATAATTCACCCCTCCACTTT	CASSLAEQAGYNSPLHF
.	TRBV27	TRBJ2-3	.	TGTGCCAGCTCCCCGGGGGGCCTTAGCACAGATACGCAGTATTTT	CASSPGGLSTDTQYF
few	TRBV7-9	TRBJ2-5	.	TGTGCCAGCAGCCCACAGGGTTATGAGACCCAGTACTTC	CASSPQGYETQYF
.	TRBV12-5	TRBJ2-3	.	TGTGCTAGTGGTTTCCACCCCGGGAAGAGCACAGATACGCAGTATTTT	CASGFHPGKSTDTQYF
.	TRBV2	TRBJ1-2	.	TGTGCCAGCAGTGTTGGCTACACCTTC	CASSVGYTF
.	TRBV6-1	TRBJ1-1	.	TGTGCCAGCAGTAAACAACAGGGACTGAACACTGAAGCTTTCTTT	CASSKQQGLNTEAFF
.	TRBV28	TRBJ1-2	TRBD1	TGTGCCAGCCTTATGGACAGGGCGCGGAGTGGCTACACCTTC	CASLMDRARSGYTF
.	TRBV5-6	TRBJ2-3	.	TGTGCCAGCAGCTTGGCCGTTGGGGTCCCTAGCACAGATACGCAGTATTTT	CASSLAVGVPSTDTQYF
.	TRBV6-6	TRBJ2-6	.	TGTGCCAGCATCCAGGGTGGTGGGGCCAACGTCCTGACTTTC	CASIQGGGANVLTF
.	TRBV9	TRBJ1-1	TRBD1	TGTGCCAGCAGCAAGACAGGGGTGCTTGAAGCTTTCTTT	CASSKTGVLEAFF
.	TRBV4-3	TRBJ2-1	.	TGCGCCAGCAGCCAAGATGGATTCGGCGGAACCTACAATGAGCAGTTCTTC	CASSQDGFGGTYNEQFF
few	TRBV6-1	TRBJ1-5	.	TGTGCCAGCAGTGAAAATAGGGACCCCAGGCAGCCCCAGCATTTT	CASSENRDPRQPQHF
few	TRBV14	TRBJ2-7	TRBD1	TGTGCCAGCAGCCAAGACTTAACATTAGAGGGACAGGGTTCCTACGAGCAGTACTTC	CASSQDLTLEGQGSYEQYF
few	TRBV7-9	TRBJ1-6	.	TGTGCCAGCAGCCATGTAATGGGCAGACATTCACCCCTCCACTTT	CASSHVMGRHSPLHF
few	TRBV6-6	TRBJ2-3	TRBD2	TGTGCCAGCAGTTACTTTCTAGGACTAGCGGGGGGGCCTAGCACAGATACGCAGTATTTT	CASSYFLGLAGGPSTDTQYF
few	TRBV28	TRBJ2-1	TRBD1	TGTGCCAGCAGCGGACAGGGCGAACCTTTTTACAATGAGCAGTTCTTC	CASSGQGEPFYNEQFF
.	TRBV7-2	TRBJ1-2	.	TGTGCCAGCAGCCCCCTCGGGGAATCTAACTATGGCTACACCTTC	CASSPLGESNYGYTF
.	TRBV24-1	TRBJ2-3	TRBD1	TGTGCCACCATGACAGGGAGCACAGATACGCAGTATTTT	CATMTGSTDTQYF
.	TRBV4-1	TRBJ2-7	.	TGCGCCAGCAGCCCAGGCGCCCTCCAAGAGCAGTACTTC	CASSPGALQEQYF
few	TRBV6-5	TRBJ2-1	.	TGTGCCAGCAGACCCTCCGAGACGCGGGACAATGAGCAGTTCTTC	CASRPSETRDNEQFF
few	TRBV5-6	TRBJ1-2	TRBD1	TGTGCCAGCAGCTTGAAGGGACAGGCGCTTTCCTTCACCTTC	CASSLKGQALSFTF
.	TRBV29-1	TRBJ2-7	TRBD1	TGCAGCGTTGAATTCGGACAGGGCGGCTACGAGCAGTACTTC	CSVEFGQGGYEQYF
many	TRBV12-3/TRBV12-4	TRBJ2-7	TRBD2	TGTGCCAGCAGTTATCAGCTTGAGGGACTAAAAAGCTACGAGCAGTACTTC	CASSYQLEGLKSYEQYF
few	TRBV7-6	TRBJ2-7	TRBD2	TGTGCCAGCAGCTTACTAGCGGGGGGCGAGCAGTACTTC	CASSLLAGGEQYF
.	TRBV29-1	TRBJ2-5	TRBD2	TGCAGCGTTGCTTCTAGCGGGGGGGCCGAGGAGACCCAGTACTTC	CSVASSGGAEETQYF
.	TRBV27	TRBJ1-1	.	TGTGCCAGCAGTCTCCATTTGGGGAACACTGAAGCTTTCTTT	CASSLHLGNTEAFF
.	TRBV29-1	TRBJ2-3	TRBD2	TGCAGCGTGACCTCCGGGACTAAGACAGATACGCAGTATTTT	CSVTSGTKTDTQYF
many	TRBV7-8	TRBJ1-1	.	TGTGCCAGCGATCAGGGGCGGAACACTGAAGCTTTCTTT	CASDQGRNTEAFF
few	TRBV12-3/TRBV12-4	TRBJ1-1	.	TGTGCCAGCAGTCATACAGGGACCACTGAAGCTTTCTTT	CASSHTGTTEAFF
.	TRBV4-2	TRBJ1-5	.	TGTGCCAGCAGCCAAGATAAGGGTCACCATCAGCCCCAGCATTTT	CASSQDKGHHQPQHF
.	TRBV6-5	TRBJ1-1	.	TGTGCCAGCAGTTACTCAGGGGAGGGGGCTTTCTTT	CASSYSGEGAFF
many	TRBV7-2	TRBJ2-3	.	TGTGCCAGCAGCCCGGACGGGGCTAGCACAGATACGCAGTATTTT	CASSPDGASTDTQYF
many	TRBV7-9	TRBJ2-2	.	TGTGCCAGCATCCACCCCATCGAGAACACCGGGGAGCTGTTTTTT	CASIHPIENTGELFF